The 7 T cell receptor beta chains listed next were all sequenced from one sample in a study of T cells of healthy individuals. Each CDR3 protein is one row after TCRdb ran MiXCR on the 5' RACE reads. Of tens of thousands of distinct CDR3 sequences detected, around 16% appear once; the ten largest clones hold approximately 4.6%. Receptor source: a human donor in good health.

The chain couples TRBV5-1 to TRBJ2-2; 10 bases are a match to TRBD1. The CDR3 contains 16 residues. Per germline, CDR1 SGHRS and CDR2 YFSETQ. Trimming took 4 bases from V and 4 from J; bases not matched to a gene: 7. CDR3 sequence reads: CASSVGTGVGTGELFF. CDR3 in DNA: TGCGCCAGCAGCGTCGGGACAGGGGTTGGCACCGGGGAGCTGTTTTTT. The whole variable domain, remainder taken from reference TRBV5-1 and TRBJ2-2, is KAGVTQTPRYLIKTRGQQVTLSCSPISGHRSVSWYQQTPGQGLQFLFEYFSETQRNKGNFPGRFSGRQFSNSRSEMNVSTLELGDSALYLCASSVGTGVGTGELFFGEGSRLTVL.

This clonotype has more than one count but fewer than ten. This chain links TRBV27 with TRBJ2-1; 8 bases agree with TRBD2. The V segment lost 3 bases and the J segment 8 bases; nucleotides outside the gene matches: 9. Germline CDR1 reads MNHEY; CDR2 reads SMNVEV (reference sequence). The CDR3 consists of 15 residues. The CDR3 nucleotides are TGTGCCAGCAGTTTGCGGGGACTAGAGCTTCATGAGCAGTTCTTC. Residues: CASSLRGLELHEQFF.

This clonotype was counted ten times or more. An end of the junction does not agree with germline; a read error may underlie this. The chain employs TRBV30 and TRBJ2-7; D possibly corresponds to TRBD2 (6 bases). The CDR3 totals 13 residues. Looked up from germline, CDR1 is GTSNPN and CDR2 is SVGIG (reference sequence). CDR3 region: CAWTTIEGLPPTF. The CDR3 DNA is TGTGCCTGGACCACAATAGAGGGACTCCCGCCGACATTC.

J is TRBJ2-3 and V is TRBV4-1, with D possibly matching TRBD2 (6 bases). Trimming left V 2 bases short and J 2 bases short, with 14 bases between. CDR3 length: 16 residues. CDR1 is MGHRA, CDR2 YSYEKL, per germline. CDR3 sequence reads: CASSQKSGYPTDTQYF. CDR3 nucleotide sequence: TGCGCCAGCAGCCAAAAAAGCGGGTACCCCACAGATACGCAGTATTTT.

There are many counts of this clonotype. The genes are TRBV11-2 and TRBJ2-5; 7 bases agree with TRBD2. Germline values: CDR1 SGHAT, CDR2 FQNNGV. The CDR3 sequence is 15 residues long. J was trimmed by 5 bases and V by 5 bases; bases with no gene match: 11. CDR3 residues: CASSLGLRGGETQYF. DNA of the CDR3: TGTGCCAGCAGCCTCGGACTGCGGGGAGGGGAGACCCAGTACTTC.

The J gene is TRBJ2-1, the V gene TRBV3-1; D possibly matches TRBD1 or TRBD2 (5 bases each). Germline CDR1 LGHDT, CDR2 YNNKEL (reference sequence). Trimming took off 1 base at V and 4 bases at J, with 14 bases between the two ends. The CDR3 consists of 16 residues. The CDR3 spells CASSQGRGDPYNEQFF. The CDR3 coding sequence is TGTGCCAGCAGCCAAGGAAGAGGGGACCCGTACAATGAGCAGTTCTTC.

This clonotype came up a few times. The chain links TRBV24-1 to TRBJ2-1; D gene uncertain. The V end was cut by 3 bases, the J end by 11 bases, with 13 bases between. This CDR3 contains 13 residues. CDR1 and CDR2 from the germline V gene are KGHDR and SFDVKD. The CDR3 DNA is TGTGCCACCAGTGATCCGGTGCGCAGGAAGCAGTTCTTC. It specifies CATSDPVRRKQFF.